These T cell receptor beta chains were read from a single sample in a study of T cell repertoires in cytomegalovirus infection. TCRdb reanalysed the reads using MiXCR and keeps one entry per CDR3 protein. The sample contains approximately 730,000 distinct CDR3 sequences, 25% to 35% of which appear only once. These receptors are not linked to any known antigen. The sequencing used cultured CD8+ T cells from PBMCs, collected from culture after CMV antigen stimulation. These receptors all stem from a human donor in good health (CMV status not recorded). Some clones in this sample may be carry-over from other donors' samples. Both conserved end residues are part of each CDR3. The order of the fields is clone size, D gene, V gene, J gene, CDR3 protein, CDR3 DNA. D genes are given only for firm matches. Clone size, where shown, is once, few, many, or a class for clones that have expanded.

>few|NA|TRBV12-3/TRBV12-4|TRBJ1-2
CASSLNRVEGYTF
TGTGCCAGCAGTTTAAATCGGGTAGAGGGCTACACCTTC
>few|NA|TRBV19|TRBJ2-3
CASSILPVPRDTQYF
TGTGCCAGTAGTATACTTCCGGTCCCGAGGGATACGCAGTATTTT
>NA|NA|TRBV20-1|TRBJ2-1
CSARSPTRRGGGSVPNEQFF
TGCAGTGCTAGGTCCCCCACAAGGAGAGGAGGGGGATCTGTACCCAATGAGCAGTTCTTC
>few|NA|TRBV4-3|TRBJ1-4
CASSQDSIGTQSGEKLFF
TGCGCCAGCAGCCAAGATAGCATCGGGACACAAAGTGGTGAAAAACTGTTTTTT
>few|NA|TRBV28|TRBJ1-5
CASSLSTGLNQPQHF
TGTGCCAGCAGTTTATCGACAGGACTCAATCAGCCCCAGCATTTT
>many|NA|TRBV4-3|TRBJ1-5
CASSQDSASQPQHF
TGCGCCAGCAGCCAAGATTCAGCCAGTCAGCCCCAGCATTTT
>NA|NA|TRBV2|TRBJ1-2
CASSGPKPGGYTF
TGTGCCAGCTCTGGGCCCAAACCGGGTGGCTACACCTTC
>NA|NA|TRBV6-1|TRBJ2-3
CASSPGGLPGDTQYF
TGTGCCAGCAGTCCGGGGGGCTTGCCGGGAGATACGCAGTATTTT
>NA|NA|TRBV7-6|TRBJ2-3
CASSHGGWVTDTQYF
TGTGCCAGCAGTCACGGGGGATGGGTTACAGATACGCAGTATTTT
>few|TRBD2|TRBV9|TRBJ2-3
CASSLKGGYGSGDTQYF
TGTGCCAGCAGCCTAAAGGGAGGGTACGGTTCCGGAGATACGCAGTATTTT
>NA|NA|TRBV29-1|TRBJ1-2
CSVSEGAGGGYTF
TGCAGCGTCTCCGAAGGGGCCGGGGGTGGCTACACCTTC
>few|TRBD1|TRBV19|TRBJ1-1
CASSIQTGPKKAFF
TGTGCCAGTAGTATCCAGACAGGGCCGAAGAAGGCTTTCTTT
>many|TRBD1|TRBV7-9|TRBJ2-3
CASSFPGQGGADTQYF
TGTGCCAGCAGCTTCCCGGGACAGGGAGGAGCAGATACGCAGTATTTT
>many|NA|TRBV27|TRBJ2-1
CASSFGTPYNEQFF
TGTGCCAGCAGCTTTGGGACACCCTACAATGAGCAGTTCTTC
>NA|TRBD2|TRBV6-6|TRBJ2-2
CASSYGGDNTGELFF
TGTGCCAGCAGTTACGGGGGGGATAACACCGGGGAGCTGTTTTTT
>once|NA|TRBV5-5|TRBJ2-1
CASSIRAHWAHEQFF
TGTGCCAGCAGCATTCGGGCCCACTGGGCCCATGAGCAGTTCTTC
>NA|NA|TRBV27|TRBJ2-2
CASLGTVGAGELFF
TGTGCCAGCCTGGGGACCGTTGGGGCCGGGGAGCTGTTTTTT
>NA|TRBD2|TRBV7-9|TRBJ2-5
CASSLDVGGTDLTQYF
TGTGCCAGCAGCTTAGATGTCGGGGGGACCGATCTGACCCAGTACTTC
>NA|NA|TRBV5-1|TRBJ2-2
CASRNRNTGELFF
TGCGCCAGCAGAAACAGGAACACCGGGGAGCTGTTTTTT
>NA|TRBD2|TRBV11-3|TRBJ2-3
CASSPPTSGGYTDTQYF
TGTGCCAGCAGCCCCCCCACTAGCGGGGGCTACACAGATACGCAGTATTTT
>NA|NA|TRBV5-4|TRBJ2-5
CASSLFSGKETQYF
TGTGCCAGCAGCTTGTTTAGCGGAAAAGAGACCCAGTACTTC
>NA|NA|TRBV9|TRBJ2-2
CASSGASGELFF
TGTGCCAGCAGCGGAGCATCGGGGGAGCTGTTTTTT
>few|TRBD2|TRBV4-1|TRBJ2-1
CASSQGRLAGNEQFF
TGCGCCAGCAGCCAAGGTAGGCTAGCGGGGAATGAGCAGTTCTTC
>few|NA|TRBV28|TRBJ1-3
CASSLWRGASSGNTIYF
TGTGCCAGCAGTTTATGGCGGGGGGCGAGCTCTGGAAACACCATATATTTT
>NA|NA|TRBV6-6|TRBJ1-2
CASSYSPDLDGYTF
TGTGCCAGCAGTTACTCTCCAGATTTGGACGGCTACACCTTC
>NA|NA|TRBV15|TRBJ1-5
CATSRGVAGSNQPQHF
TGTGCCACCAGCAGGGGGGTTGCAGGGTCCAATCAGCCCCAGCATTTT
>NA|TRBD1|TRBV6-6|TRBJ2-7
CASSGTEGYEQYF
TGTGCCAGCAGTGGGACAGAGGGCTACGAGCAGTACTTC
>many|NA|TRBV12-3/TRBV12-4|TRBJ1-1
CASSFVSLNTEAFF
TGTGCCAGCAGTTTCGTCAGCCTGAACACTGAAGCTTTCTTT
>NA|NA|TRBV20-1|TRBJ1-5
CSARDYRYNQPQHF
TGCAGTGCTAGAGACTACAGGTACAATCAGCCCCAGCATTTT
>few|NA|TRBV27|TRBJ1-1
CASSLIFRDENTEAFF
TGTGCCAGCAGTCTTATCTTCCGGGACGAAAACACTGAAGCTTTCTTT
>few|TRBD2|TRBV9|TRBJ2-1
CASSEELAGGPDEQFF
TGTGCCAGCAGCGAGGAACTAGCGGGGGGGCCCGATGAGCAGTTCTTC
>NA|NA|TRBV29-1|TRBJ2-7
CSVEEAGAHYYEQYF
TGCAGCGTTGAAGAGGCAGGGGCCCACTACTACGAGCAGTACTTC
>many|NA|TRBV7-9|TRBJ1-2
CASSLAVEGYTF
TGTGCCAGCAGCTTAGCGGTAGAGGGCTACACCTTC
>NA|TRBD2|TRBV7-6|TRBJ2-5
CASSPGSGGARETQYF
TGTGCCAGCAGCCCCGGGAGCGGGGGGGCCCGGGAGACCCAGTACTTC
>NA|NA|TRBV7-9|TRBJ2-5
CASSYRDDTQETQYF
TGTGCCAGCAGCTACCGGGACGACACCCAAGAGACCCAGTACTTC
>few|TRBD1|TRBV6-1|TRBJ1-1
CASNRTRTGTMNTEAFF
TGTGCCAGCAATAGGACCCGGACAGGCACCATGAACACTGAAGCTTTCTTT
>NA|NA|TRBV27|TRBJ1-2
CASSGNGYGYTF
TGTGCCAGCAGCGGAAATGGCTATGGCTACACCTTC
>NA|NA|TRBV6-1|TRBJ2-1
CASSGARYNEQFF
TGTGCCAGCAGTGGGGCCCGCTACAATGAGCAGTTCTTC
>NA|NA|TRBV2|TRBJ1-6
CASSEAGYNSPLHF
TGTGCCAGCAGTGAAGCGGGCTATAATTCACCCCTCCACTTT
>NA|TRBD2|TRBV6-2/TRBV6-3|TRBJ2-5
CASSTTGTSVETQYF
TGTGCCAGCAGTACGACCGGGACTAGCGTGGAGACCCAGTACTTC
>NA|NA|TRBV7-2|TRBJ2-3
CASSFGVQGTQYF
TGTGCCAGCAGCTTTGGTGTTCAGGGTACGCAGTATTTT